The T cell receptor beta chain described here comes from a study of blood T cell repertoires in COVID-19. Background on the study: Specimens from acute and convalescent COVID-19 originated in the United States, Italy and Spain.

Assay: immunoSEQ multiplex PCR; the TCRdb copy retains only in-frame clones and omits some. The data show 150,000 or so clones, about 85% seen once. The CDR3 loop spans 15 amino acids. This receptor was taken from a man aged 60 to 69 with COVID-19, enrolled during active disease. Sequenced input: peripheral blood. The chain joins TRBV21-1 to TRBJ1-4. TRBV21-1 is classified as a pseudogene. The CDR3 here is CAVTAGSPTNEKLFF. The CDR3 region has the DNA TGTGCCGTCACCGCGGGGAGCCCAACTAATGAAAAACTGTTTTTT.